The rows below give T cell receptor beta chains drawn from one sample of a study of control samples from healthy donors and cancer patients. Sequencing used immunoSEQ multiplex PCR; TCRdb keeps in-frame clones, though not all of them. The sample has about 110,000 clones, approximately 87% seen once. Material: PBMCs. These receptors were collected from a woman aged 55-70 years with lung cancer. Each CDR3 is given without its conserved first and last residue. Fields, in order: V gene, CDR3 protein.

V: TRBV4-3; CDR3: ASSHATGGTYNEQF
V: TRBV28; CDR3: ASSLQGASYNEQF
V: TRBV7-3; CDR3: ASSPTSGPYEQY
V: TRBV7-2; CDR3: ASSLDRGGYGYT
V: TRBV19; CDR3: ASSWTGGLSEQY
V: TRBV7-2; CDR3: ASSFQGTTGNTIY
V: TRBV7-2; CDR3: ASSLRRISTDTQY
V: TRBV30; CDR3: AWSTTGQLYEQY
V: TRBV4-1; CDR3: ASSQEEGRGTEAF
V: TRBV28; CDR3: ASSLQTVGREAEQY
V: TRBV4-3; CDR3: ASSQDENQPQH
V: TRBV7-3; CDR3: ASSLTAPGQGWTGELF
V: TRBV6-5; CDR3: ASSPTGALTPLH
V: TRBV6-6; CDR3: ASSLGLAGGGFTDTQY
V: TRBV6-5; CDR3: ASSLLPDSSYGYT
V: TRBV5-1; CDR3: ASRDGTGSEKLF
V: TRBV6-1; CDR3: ASSEGGGTNEKLF
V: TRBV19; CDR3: ASSTQGIGNTIY
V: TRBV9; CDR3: ASSVVHDTQY
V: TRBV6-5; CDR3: ASNRQLENTGELF
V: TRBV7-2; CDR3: ASSVGPPMGTQY
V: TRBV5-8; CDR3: ASSLAGRSGNTIY
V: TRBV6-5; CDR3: ATKPGQAGNTIY
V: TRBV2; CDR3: ASSEYGVTGDEQF
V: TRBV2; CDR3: ASSETVNQPQH
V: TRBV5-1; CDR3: ASSQAQDRGGYT
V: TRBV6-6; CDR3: ASSPETGVAF
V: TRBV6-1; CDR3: ASSEQGLAGGPIYEQY
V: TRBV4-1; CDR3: ASSQASRATNEKLF
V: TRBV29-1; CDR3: SALRGANYGYT
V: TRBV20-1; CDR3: SASNPVTGTSGGETQY
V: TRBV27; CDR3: ASSLLETGGRELF
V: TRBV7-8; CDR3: ASSTGQGNQPQH
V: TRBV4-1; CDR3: ASNPGLAGSFNIQY
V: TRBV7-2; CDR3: ASSLGTGRQYEQY
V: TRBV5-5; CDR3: ASSPLLETQY
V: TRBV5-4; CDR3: ASSRDSSSYNSPLH
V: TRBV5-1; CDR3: ASSSGQSTDTQY
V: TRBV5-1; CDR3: ASSDSGVYTEAF
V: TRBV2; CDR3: ASSETGAATNEKLF
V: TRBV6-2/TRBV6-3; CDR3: ASSRPVAGSTGNTIY
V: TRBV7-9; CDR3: ASSLAGHSTDTQY
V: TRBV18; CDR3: ASSPPGGGLQY
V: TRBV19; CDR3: ASSIRDRGYTDTQY
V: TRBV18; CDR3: ASSPYNGEEKLF
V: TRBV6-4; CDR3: ASSPSGGSIQY
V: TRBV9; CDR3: ASSVGWDRGSYEQY
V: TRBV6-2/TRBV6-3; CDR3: ASSYLAGVTQETQY
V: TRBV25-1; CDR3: ASSELRQGQQKNTEAF
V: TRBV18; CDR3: ASSHSRASTDTQY
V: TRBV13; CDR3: ASSPQGRWEQY
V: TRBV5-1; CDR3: ASSPPAKNIQY
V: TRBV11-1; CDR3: ASSQWAGANVLT
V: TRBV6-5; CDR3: ASKQAGGLTDTQY
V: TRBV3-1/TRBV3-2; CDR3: ASSLREGEQY
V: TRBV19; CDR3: ASSIAGERGYEQY
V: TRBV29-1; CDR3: SVIGQGAGWDTEAF